What follows describes a single T cell receptor (beta chain). Its binding antigen is unknown. Base qualities are not provided; no much larger clone lies one nucleotide away. The record originates from a study of T cells in Graves' hyperthyroidism and ophthalmopathy (dated by TCRdb to between 2018 and 2021). Describing the broader study: Peripheral blood was collected at initial diagnosis, before any treatment. Thyroid tissue and blood T-cell repertoires from more than 5 Graves' hyperthyroidism patients were also compared in the study. TCR V-J signatures able to tell the groups apart were searched for in a discovery cohort of 90 to 100 patients, of whom fewer than 45 had Graves' ophthalmopathy and more than 55 had stable Graves' hyperthyroidism. Prospective prediction of ophthalmopathy was tested in an independent validation cohort of 18 to 20 hyperthyroidism patients and 17 patients who later progressed to ophthalmopathy. After sampling, hyperthyroidism patients received methimazole starting at 30 mg daily, and ophthalmopathy patients received high-dose intravenous methylprednisolone. The 75 to 100 discovery patients were divided at random into training and test sets in a 7:3 ratio. According to the paper, TCR Vbeta CDR3 sequencing was carried out on some 130 peripheral blood samples, which came from more than 40 ophthalmopathy, 80 or so hyperthyroidism and approximately 17 progressor patients. What the work shows at the level of the full study, not this receptor alone: Sample size was not statistically predetermined, and blinding of investigators to group allocation was not performed. A model built on a 13 V-J signature distinguished ophthalmopathy from stable hyperthyroidism, reaching 85% to 90% sensitivity and around 81% specificity in cross-validation and 80%/75% in testing. Most expanded thyroid clonotypes (frequency above 0.001) were also found in blood, which suggests that blood repertoires may mirror thyroid immune responses. In validation, the model predicted progression to ophthalmopathy a median of 6.5 months before onset, with 70% to 71% sensitivity and almost 75% specificity.

Hyperthyroidism patients were aged 18 to 65 years and newly diagnosed, with disease duration of less than 2 months. Exclusion was applied to patients with uncontrolled infections, other autoimmune diseases, pregnancy or lactation. Diagnoses relied on clinical symptoms, serum thyroxine and TRAb, thyroid ultrasound and orbital computed tomography. Blood from progressor patients was drawn when they were first diagnosed with hyperthyroidism, before any ophthalmopathy symptoms appeared. PBMCs were separated from under 11 ml of fresh peripheral blood using Ficoll-Paque density gradient centrifugation. Progressor patients were defined as those initially diagnosed with Graves' hyperthyroidism in whom ophthalmopathy developed during follow-up. Trizol reagent was used to extract total RNA, and RNA quality was then checked on an Agilent 2100 Bioanalyzer. The germline V gene (reference sequence) provides CDR1 LNHDA and CDR2 SQIVND. Measured from the cysteine to the phenylalanine, the CDR3 is 12 residues long. Left in the record is the CDR3 DNA by itself, 36 bases read in frame from the first base. The V and J ends are trimmed by 3 bases and 4 bases, leaving 6 bases between them.

The TCR beta CDR3 regions were amplified from RNA transcripts. The first round of RT-PCR for the TCR CDR3 was performed with the HTBI primer set and the Qiagen OneStep RT-PCR kit. The libraries were constructed in a second round of multiplex PCR and then size-selected and purified. Paired-end sequencing of the libraries was performed with 100 bp reads on an Illumina HiSeq2000. Under the source paper's analysis protocol: Raw data were processed with SOAPnuke, discarding reads with adapters, uncalled bases, mean Phred below 15, or no exact constant-primer or identifier match. COPE v1.2.5 was used to merge the high-quality paired reads, and each unique nucleotide sequence was defined as a clonotype. MiTCR v1.1 was used to align clonotypes to the IMGT TRBV, TRBD and TRBJ reference segments. Analysis was restricted to V-J combinations with a frequency above 0.0001, which covered 99.2% of repertoires. A TCS score was defined as the ratio between F50 (clonal expansion) and ExV (chaos), using BLOSUM62-based TCRdist between CDR3 peptides within each V-J. Welch's t-statistics and random forest reduced around 520 V-J features to roughly 13, which were used in a naive Bayes classifier (R e1071). Clones were called with MiXCR by TCRdb after fastp trimmed the public reads at Q25, and only in-frame beta chains were retained. Identical CDR3 proteins give one entry, which carries the most common genes and DNA. The V and J calls shown here were made by TCRdb, not taken from the authors' results. Across this sample there are around 700,000 distinct CDR3 sequences, with under 20% seen only once. The biggest ten clones account for about a sixth of the sample.

Input material: blood. The chain was built from TRBV19 and TRBJ1-1; too little of a D gene remains to name it. The sequence was obtained from a woman aged 45-65 years with Graves' hyperthyroidism that later progressed to Graves' ophthalmopathy. The nucleotide sequence is given as TGTGCCAGTAGTATGGCTATCACTGAAGCTTTCTTT. It encodes CASSMAITEAFF.